This record looks at one T cell receptor (beta chain) sequence and its context. The antigen it binds to is not known. Base qualities are not at hand, and no much larger clone is one base apart. The sample originates from a study of control samples from healthy donors and cancer patients (TCRdb year 2020). Library method: the immunoSEQ multiplex PCR assay. Imported from immuneACCESS, the table was reduced by TCRdb to in-frame sequences with V and J called. These copies leave out some clones; in studies compared against another copy, an unresolved V gene accounts for under half, and the cause of the remainder is not known. In this sample the table shows approximately 150,000 clones, about 91% of which occur a single time. Of the sample, about 1.8% falls within the top ten clones. V lost 1 base and J lost 4 bases, and the count of bases not matched to a germline gene is 4. Including cysteine and phenylalanine, the CDR3 has 15 amino acids. Of all the DNA, just the CDR3 is kept, 45 bases in frame from base 1. Looking up the germline V gene yields CDR1 LGHNA and CDR2 YSLEER.

The V gene is TRBV4-3 and the J gene is TRBJ1-2, with 9 bases aligning to TRBD1. The sequence was collected from a man between 18 and 35 years old in good health. Sequencing used blood. The CDR3 has the sequence CASSQGDREIYGYTF. The bases read TGCGCCAGCAGCCAAGGGGACAGGGAAATCTATGGCTACACCTTC.